This entry is about one TCR beta chain. This clone was recorded once. The antigen it recognizes is unknown. No base-level quality is on record; no much larger clone is a single base apart. The sample belongs to a study of blood T cell repertoires in COVID-19 (TCRdb year 2020). For the wider study: Samples from collaborators originated in the United States, Italy and Spain and spanned both the acute and convalescent phases of COVID-19. The prospective study material was composed of cDNA or gDNA derived from T cells, B-cell-depleted T cells, or PBMCs. Subjects who had been exposed to COVID-19, were actively infected with it, or had recovered from it provided the deeply sampled blood TCRbeta repertoires that made up the dataset. The repertoires were released in a freely available public database intended as a resource for research on the immune response to SARS-CoV-2. Samples were obtained from the ongoing ImmuneRACE study (first 160 participants) and from over a thousand subjects provided by 6 global collaborators. Nearly every sample came with metadata listing a de-identified subject ID, COVID-19 status, age in years and sex. Where available, HLA class I and class II types were taken from metadata supplied by the sample provider and were not determined by assay-based typing. What the research found in general, with its limitations: The amount of clinical and demographic metadata varied by source and participant and was provided uncurated.

Whole blood was collected in K2EDTA tubes by collaborating institutions according to the institutions' own protocols. For TCRbeta analysis, collaborator samples were shipped as frozen whole blood, as isolated PBMCs, or as DNA extracted from either sample type. TCRbeta CDR3 regions were amplified from genomic DNA using the immunoSEQ Assay, a bias-controlled multiplex PCR. From the authors' description of their analysis: The number of nucleated cells in each sample was estimated from the amplification of reference gene primers within the assay. Sequence reads were collapsed and filtered to measure the absolute abundance of every unique TCRbeta CDR3 rearrangement. For each sample, productive Simpson clonality was calculated by taking the square root of Simpson's diversity index across productive rearrangements. The source is immuneACCESS, and TCRdb retained only in-frame sequences with V and J called. Part of the clones is not carried over; for the studies checked, unresolved V genes explain less than half of this, and the remainder is unexplained. V and J calls and clone size are given by that table; D and trimming were obtained from the DNA. The sample table shows about 240,000 clones, and around 83% are seen once. The ten top clones hold roughly 9.6% of the sample.

V is pared back by 3 bases and J by 2 bases, with 11 bases lying between the germline termini. CDR3 length: 15 amino acids, cysteine to phenylalanine. Only the CDR3 part of the read is kept: 45 bases, read in frame from the first base. CDR1 and CDR2 (SNHLY, FYNNEI) derive from the germline V gene. Source material: peripheral blood. This receptor chain uses TRBV2 and TRBJ1-5, and possibly TRBD1, on 5 matching bases. The clonotype was recovered from a woman of 80 years or more with acute or convalescent COVID-19. The nucleotide sequence reads TGTGCCAGCAGTGACGCGGGGCTAGGCAATCAGCCCCAGCATTTT. Translated, it gives CASSDAGLGNQPQHF.